What follows describes a single T cell receptor beta chain. This clone occurred a few times. This clone's antigen is unknown. The input lacks base qualities; no much larger clone sits a single base away. The sample is drawn from a study of metastatic and nonmetastatic thyroid tumors (dated by TCRdb to the early 2020s). About the investigation overall: The researchers compared repertoires between peripheral blood samples and tumor or nodule tissue samples from patients with malignant or benign thyroid disease.

No patient had received any treatment before thyroid surgery. The study retrospectively analysed patient clinical samples collected from the early 2010s to the late 2010s using T-cell receptor beta sequencing. Library method: PCR. Instrument used: Illumina HiSeq 4000. High-throughput sequencing was used to profile the TCR beta-chain CDR3 region of every patient. Concerning the study's data processing: Drawing on CDR3 differences between clinicopathological groups, the researchers built a classifier meant to tell apart patients with distant-metastatic papillary thyroid cancer. Repertoire diversity was assessed with the Shannon index, and tumor-blood repertoire similarity with the Morisita-Horn index. The public reads were reprocessed in TCRdb via fastp at Q25 and MiXCR, keeping in-frame beta chains. TCRdb, rather than the study authors, made the V and J calls. In this sample the table shows more than 8,000 clones, 44% of which occur a single time. The ten largest account for 25% to 35% of the sample.

V sheds 4 bases and J sheds 4 bases, leaving 13 bases between their ends. The germline V gene sets CDR1 to KGHDR and CDR2 to SFDVKD. From cysteine to phenylalanine, the CDR3 is 15 amino acids long. Only CDR3 DNA remains: 45 bases, in frame from the first base. Broader findings and caveats from the paper: TCR beta diversity was reported as significantly higher in malignant tumors than in benign nodules, in both blood and tumor samples.

Sequencing was done on a sample of tumor tissue. The chain is assembled from TRBV24-1 and TRBJ2-1; the D gene assignment is ambiguous. This receptor was obtained from a male donor with papillary thyroid cancer or a benign thyroid nodule (not recorded which). Some clones in this sample may be carry-over from other donors' samples. The CDR3 protein: CATSDPLDTYNEQFF. The DNA is TGTGCCACCAGTGACCCCCTCGATACTTACAATGAGCAGTTCTTC.